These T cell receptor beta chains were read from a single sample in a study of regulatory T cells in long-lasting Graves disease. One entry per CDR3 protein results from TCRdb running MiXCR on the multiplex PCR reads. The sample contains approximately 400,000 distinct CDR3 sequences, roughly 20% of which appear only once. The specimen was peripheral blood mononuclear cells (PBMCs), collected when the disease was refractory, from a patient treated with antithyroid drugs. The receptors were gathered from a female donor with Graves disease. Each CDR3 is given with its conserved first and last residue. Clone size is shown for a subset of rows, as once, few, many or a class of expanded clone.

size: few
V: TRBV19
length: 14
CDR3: CASSIGGTNEKLFF

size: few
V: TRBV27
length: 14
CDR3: CASSLSQGVDEQYF

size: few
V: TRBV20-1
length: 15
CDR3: CSARGWFSGANVLTF

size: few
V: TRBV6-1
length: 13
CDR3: CASSEGLGLIQYF

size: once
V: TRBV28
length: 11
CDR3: CASSQANTQYF

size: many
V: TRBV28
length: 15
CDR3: CASSSRTVNTGELFF

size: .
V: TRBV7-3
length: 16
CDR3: CASSSLGLADLNEQFF

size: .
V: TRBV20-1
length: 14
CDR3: CSASLPGHTDTQYF

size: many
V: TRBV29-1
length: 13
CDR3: CSVSGNMNTEAFF

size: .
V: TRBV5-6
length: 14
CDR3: CASSLGLAGSEQYF

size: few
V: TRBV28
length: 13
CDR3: CALTGGSEQPQHF

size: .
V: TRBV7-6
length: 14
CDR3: CASTNREKGQPQHF

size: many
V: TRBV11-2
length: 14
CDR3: CASRSLGIQETQYF

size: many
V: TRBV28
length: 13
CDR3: CASSRRANEKLFF

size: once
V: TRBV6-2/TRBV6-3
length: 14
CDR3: CASSSPFITGELFF

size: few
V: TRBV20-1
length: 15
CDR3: CSAREGGRGDTEAFF

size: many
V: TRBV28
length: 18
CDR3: CASRAPLAGGHGANVLTF

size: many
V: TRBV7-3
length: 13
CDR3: CASSPEGKVGYTF

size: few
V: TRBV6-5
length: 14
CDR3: CASSYSWRQETQYF

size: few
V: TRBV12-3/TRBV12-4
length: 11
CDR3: CASKTYNEQFF

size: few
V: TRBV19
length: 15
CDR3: CASSMFGGLNTEAFF

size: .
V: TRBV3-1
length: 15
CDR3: CASSQEGRRNTEAFF

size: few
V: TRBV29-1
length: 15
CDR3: CSVTQGARNTGELFF

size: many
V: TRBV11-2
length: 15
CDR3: CASSSLTSGPYEQYF

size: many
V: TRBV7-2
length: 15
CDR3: CASSPRTAMNTEAFF